Listed below are T cell receptor beta chains from one sample, sequenced in a study of blood T cell repertoires in COVID-19. The table came from immunoSEQ multiplex PCR; TCRdb's copy has only in-frame clones and leaves some out. The sample lists roughly 80,000 clones, roughly 90% occurring once. Source material: peripheral blood. All receptors come from a man aged 55-75 years with acute or convalescent COVID-19. The CDR3 runs from the conserved cysteine through the conserved F or W. The order of the fields is V gene, clone size, J gene, D gene, CDR3 DNA, CDR3 protein. D genes are given only for firm matches. Not every row has a clone size; where given, it reads once, few, many or a size class.

v_call: TRBV29-1
clone_size: .
j_call: TRBJ2-5
d_call: TRBD1
cdr3_nt: TGCAGCGTTGAAGTCCAGGGGGCGCCTCAGTACTTC
cdr3_aa: CSVEVQGAPQYF

v_call: TRBV7-9
clone_size: .
j_call: TRBJ2-1
d_call: TRBD1
cdr3_nt: TGTGCCAGCAGCGGGGTGGGGACAGGTCTTTACAATGAGCAGTTCTTC
cdr3_aa: CASSGVGTGLYNEQFF

v_call: TRBV19
clone_size: .
j_call: TRBJ2-3
d_call: TRBD2
cdr3_nt: TGTGCCAGTAGTATTCTGCTAGCGGGAAGCACAGATACGCAGTATTTT
cdr3_aa: CASSILLAGSTDTQYF

v_call: TRBV7-9
clone_size: few
j_call: TRBJ2-7
d_call: TRBD1
cdr3_nt: TGTGCCAGCAGCAAAGGACAGGGGACCGCTTGTTACTTC
cdr3_aa: CASSKGQGTACYF

v_call: TRBV6-6
clone_size: .
j_call: TRBJ2-2
d_call: .
cdr3_nt: TGTGCCAGCAGCCGCGGGGCAACGGTCACCGGGGAGCTGTTTTTT
cdr3_aa: CASSRGATVTGELFF

v_call: TRBV5-6
clone_size: .
j_call: TRBJ2-3
d_call: TRBD1
cdr3_nt: TGTGCCAGCAGCCCAGGGACAGGGGGGAGCACAGATACGCAGTATTTT
cdr3_aa: CASSPGTGGSTDTQYF

v_call: TRBV7-2
clone_size: .
j_call: TRBJ2-1
d_call: .
cdr3_nt: TGTGCCAGCAGGATAACTAGGAGCTCCTACAATGAGCAGTTCTTC
cdr3_aa: CASRITRSSYNEQFF

v_call: TRBV7-9
clone_size: once
j_call: TRBJ2-7
d_call: .
cdr3_nt: TGTGCCAGCAGCGACGGACAGAAAGCCTACGAGCAGTACTTC
cdr3_aa: CASSDGQKAYEQYF

v_call: TRBV28
clone_size: .
j_call: TRBJ2-7
d_call: .
cdr3_nt: TGTGCCAGCAGTTTTTCGGCAGGGTCCACCTACGAGCAGTACTTC
cdr3_aa: CASSFSAGSTYEQYF

v_call: TRBV5-1
clone_size: .
j_call: TRBJ2-2
d_call: .
cdr3_nt: TGCGCCAGCAGCCTCGGGGTAGCGAACACCGGGGAGCTGTTTTTT
cdr3_aa: CASSLGVANTGELFF

v_call: TRBV5-1
clone_size: .
j_call: TRBJ1-3
d_call: .
cdr3_nt: TGCGCCAGCAGCTTGGCCCCGAGCTCTGGAAACACCATATATTTT
cdr3_aa: CASSLAPSSGNTIYF

v_call: TRBV10-3
clone_size: once
j_call: TRBJ2-5
d_call: TRBD1
cdr3_nt: TGTGCCACCAAAACAGGGGGCGGACAAGAGACCCAGTACTTC
cdr3_aa: CATKTGGGQETQYF

v_call: TRBV5-1
clone_size: .
j_call: TRBJ1-3
d_call: .
cdr3_nt: TGCGCCAGCAGCACTGACACGGCCTCTGGAAACACCATATATTTT
cdr3_aa: CASSTDTASGNTIYF

v_call: TRBV5-1
clone_size: .
j_call: TRBJ1-3
d_call: .
cdr3_nt: TGCGCCAGCAGCTTGTTTGGGGCCGCTGGAAACACCATATATTTT
cdr3_aa: CASSLFGAAGNTIYF

v_call: TRBV15
clone_size: few
j_call: TRBJ2-7
d_call: TRBD1
cdr3_nt: TGTGCCACCAGCAGAGATGGAGGGACAGGGACCTACGAGCAGTACTTC
cdr3_aa: CATSRDGGTGTYEQYF

v_call: TRBV11-2
clone_size: .
j_call: TRBJ2-7
d_call: TRBD2
cdr3_nt: TGTGCCAGCAGCCGTTCCCCCACTAGCGGCGAGCAGTACTTC
cdr3_aa: CASSRSPTSGEQYF

v_call: TRBV19
clone_size: .
j_call: TRBJ2-7
d_call: .
cdr3_nt: TGTGCCAGTAGTACCCCACAGGGCTACGAGCAGTACTTC
cdr3_aa: CASSTPQGYEQYF

v_call: TRBV5-1
clone_size: .
j_call: TRBJ2-5
d_call: .
cdr3_nt: TGCGCCAGCAGCTTGGTGGCGGGCACTGAGACCCAGTACTTC
cdr3_aa: CASSLVAGTETQYF

v_call: TRBV7-2
clone_size: .
j_call: TRBJ2-1
d_call: TRBD1
cdr3_nt: TGTGCCAGCAGCCTCTTGACAGGGGGCCACAATGAGCAGTTCTTC
cdr3_aa: CASSLLTGGHNEQFF

v_call: TRBV28
clone_size: .
j_call: TRBJ2-3
d_call: .
cdr3_nt: TGTGCCAGCAGGGGCTCTAGCACAGATACGCAGTATTTT
cdr3_aa: CASRGSSTDTQYF

v_call: TRBV27
clone_size: .
j_call: TRBJ1-1
d_call: TRBD1
cdr3_nt: TGTGCCAGCAGTTTATCTCGGACAGGGACTGAAGCTTTCTTT
cdr3_aa: CASSLSRTGTEAFF

v_call: TRBV6-2/TRBV6-3
clone_size: .
j_call: TRBJ2-1
d_call: .
cdr3_nt: TGTGCCAGCAGTTACTCAAGGGGCTATGAGCAGTTCTTC
cdr3_aa: CASSYSRGYEQFF

v_call: TRBV28
clone_size: .
j_call: TRBJ2-7
d_call: .
cdr3_nt: TGTGCCAGCAGTTCCAATTCGGACAGAAACGAGCAGTACTTC
cdr3_aa: CASSSNSDRNEQYF

v_call: TRBV10-2
clone_size: .
j_call: TRBJ2-4
d_call: TRBD2
cdr3_nt: TGCGCCAGCAGTGAATCGGGACTAGCGGGAGTTGGATCCAAAAACATTCAGTACTTC
cdr3_aa: CASSESGLAGVGSKNIQYF